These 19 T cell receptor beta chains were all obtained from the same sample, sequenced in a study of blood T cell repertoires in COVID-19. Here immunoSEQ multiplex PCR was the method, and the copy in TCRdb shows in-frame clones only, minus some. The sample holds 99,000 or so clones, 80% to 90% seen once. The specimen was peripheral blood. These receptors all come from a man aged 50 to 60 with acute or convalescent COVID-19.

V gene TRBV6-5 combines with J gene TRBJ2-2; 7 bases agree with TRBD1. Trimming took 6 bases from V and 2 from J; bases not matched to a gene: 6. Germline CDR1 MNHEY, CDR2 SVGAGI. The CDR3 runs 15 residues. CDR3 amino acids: CASSATGPNTGELFF. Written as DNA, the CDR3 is TGTGCCAGCAGCGCGACAGGGCCCAACACCGGGGAGCTGTTTTTT.

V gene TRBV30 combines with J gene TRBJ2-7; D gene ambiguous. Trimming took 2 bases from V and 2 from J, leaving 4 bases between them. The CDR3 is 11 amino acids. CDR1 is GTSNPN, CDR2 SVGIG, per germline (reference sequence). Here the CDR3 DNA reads TGTGCCTGGAGTTATACCTACGAGCAGTACTTC. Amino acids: CAWSYTYEQYF.

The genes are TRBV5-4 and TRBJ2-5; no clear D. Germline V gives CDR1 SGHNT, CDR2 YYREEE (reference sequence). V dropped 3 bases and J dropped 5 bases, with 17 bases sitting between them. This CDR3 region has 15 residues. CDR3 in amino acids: CASSSPTGGAETQYF. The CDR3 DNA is TGTGCCAGCAGCTCCCCTACGGGTGGTGCGGAGACCCAGTACTTC.

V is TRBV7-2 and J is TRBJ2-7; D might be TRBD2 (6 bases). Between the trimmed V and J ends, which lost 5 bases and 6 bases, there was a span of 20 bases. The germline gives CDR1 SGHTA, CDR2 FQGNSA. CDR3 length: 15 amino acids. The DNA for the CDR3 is TGTGCCAGCAGCCCCCGGGGCCGACGGGGGATCGAGCAGTACTTC. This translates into CASSPRGRRGIEQYF.

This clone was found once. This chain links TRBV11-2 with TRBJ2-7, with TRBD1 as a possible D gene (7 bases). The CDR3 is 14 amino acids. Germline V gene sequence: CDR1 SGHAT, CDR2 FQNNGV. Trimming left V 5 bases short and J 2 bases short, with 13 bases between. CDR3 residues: CASSLQGGPYEQYF. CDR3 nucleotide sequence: TGTGCCAGCAGCCTCCAGGGGGGACCCTACGAGCAGTACTTC.

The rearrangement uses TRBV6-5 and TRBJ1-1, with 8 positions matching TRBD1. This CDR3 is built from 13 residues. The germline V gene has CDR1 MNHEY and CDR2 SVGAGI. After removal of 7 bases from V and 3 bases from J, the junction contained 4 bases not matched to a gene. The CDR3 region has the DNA TGTGCCAGCATCGGACAGGGATACACTGAAGCTTTCTTT. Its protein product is CASIGQGYTEAFF.

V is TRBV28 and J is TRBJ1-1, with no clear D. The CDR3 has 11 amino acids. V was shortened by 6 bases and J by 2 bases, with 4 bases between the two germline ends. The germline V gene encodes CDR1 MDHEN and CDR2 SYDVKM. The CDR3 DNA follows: TGTGCCAGCAGATCTAACACTGAAGCTTTCTTT. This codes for CASRSNTEAFF.

Written as DNA, the CDR3 is TGTGCCATCAAGCCGGGACAGCGAGGAGGGGATAATTCACCCCTCCACTTT. It codes for CAIKPGQRGGDNSPLHF. The chain is built from TRBV10-3 and TRBJ1-6; 7 positions match TRBD1. The CDR3 length is 17 residues. Trimming removed 7 bases from V and 5 bases from J; junction bases left unmatched: 14. Germline V gene data show CDR1 as ENHRY and CDR2 as SYGVKD.

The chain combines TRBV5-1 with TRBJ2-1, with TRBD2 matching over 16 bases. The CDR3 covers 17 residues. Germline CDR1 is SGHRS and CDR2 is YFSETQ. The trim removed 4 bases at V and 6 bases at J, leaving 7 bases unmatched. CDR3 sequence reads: CASSVGLAGGPANEQFF. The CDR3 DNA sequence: TGCGCCAGCAGCGTGGGACTAGCGGGAGGGCCGGCCAATGAGCAGTTCTTC.

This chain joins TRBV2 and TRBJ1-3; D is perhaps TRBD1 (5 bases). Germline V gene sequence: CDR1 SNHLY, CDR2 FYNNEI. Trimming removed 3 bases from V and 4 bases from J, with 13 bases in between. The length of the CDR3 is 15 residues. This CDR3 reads CASSDSGGTGNTIYF. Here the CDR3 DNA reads TGTGCCAGCAGTGACTCCGGGGGGACCGGAAACACCATATATTTT.

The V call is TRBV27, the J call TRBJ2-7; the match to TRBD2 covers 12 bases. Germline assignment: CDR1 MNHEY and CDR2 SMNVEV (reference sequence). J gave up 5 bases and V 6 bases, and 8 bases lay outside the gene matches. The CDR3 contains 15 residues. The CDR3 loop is CASSPGLAGTHEQYF. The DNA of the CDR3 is TGTGCCAGCAGCCCTGGACTAGCGGGAACCCACGAGCAGTACTTC.

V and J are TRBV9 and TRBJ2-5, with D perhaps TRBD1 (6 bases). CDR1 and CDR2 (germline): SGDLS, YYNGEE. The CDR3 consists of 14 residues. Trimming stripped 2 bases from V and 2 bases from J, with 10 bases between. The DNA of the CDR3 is TGTGCCAGCAGCGTGCAGGACAGACAAGAGACCCAGTACTTC. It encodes CASSVQDRQETQYF.

The CDR3 spells CASSVVGQGITDTQYF. The CDR3 region has the DNA TGTGCCAGCAGCGTAGTAGGACAGGGTATAACAGATACGCAGTATTTT. The V call is TRBV9, the J call TRBJ2-3; 8 nucleotides align to TRBD1. Germline values: CDR1 SGDLS, CDR2 YYNGEE. The CDR3 length is 16 residues. V lost 0 bases, J lost 3 bases, and 6 bases stayed unmatched.

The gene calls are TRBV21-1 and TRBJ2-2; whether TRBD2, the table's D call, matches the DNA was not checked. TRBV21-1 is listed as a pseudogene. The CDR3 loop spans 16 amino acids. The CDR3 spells CASSSRRAEITGELFF. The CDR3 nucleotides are TGTGCCAGCAGCTCCCGCAGAGCGGAGATCACCGGGGAGCTGTTTTTT.

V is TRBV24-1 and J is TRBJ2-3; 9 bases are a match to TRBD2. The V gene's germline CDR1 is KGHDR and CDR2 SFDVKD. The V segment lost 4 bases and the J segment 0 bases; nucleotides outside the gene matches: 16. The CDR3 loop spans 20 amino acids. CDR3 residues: CATSDPSFGGRATSTDTQYF. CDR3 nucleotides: TGTGCCACCAGTGACCCCTCCTTTGGCGGGAGGGCTACTAGCACAGATACGCAGTATTTT.

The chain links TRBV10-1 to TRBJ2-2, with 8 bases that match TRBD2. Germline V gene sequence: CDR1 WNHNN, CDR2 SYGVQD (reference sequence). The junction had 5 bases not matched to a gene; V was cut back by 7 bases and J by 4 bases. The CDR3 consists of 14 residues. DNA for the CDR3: TGCGCCAGCAAGGCGGGAGGATTCACCGGGGAGCTGTTTTTT. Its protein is CASKAGGFTGELFF.

CDR3: CASSGTSGVPNEQFF. CDR3 DNA: TGTGCCAGCAGCGGGACTAGCGGGGTACCCAATGAGCAGTTCTTC. V is TRBV11-2 and J is TRBJ2-1, with 13 bases lining up with TRBD2. CDR1 and CDR2 (germline): SGHAT, FQNNGV. The CDR3 spans 15 residues. V shed 5 bases, J shed 6 bases, and the junction held 4 bases outside the gene matches.

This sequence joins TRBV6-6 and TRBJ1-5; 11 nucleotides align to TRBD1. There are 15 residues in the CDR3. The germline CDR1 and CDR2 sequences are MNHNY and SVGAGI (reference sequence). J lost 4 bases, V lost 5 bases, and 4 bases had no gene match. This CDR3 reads CASSHGQGANQPQHF. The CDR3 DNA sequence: TGTGCCAGCAGTCATGGACAGGGGGCAAATCAGCCCCAGCATTTT.

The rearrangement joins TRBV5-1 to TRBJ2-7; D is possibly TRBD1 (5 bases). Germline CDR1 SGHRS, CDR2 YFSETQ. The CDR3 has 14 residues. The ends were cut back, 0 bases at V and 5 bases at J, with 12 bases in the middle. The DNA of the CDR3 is TGCGCCAGCAGCTTGGAGGGCCAGACAGACGAGCAGTACTTC. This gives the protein CASSLEGQTDEQYF. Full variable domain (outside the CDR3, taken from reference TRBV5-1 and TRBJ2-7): KAGVTQTPRYLIKTRGQQVTLSCSPISGHRSVSWYQQTPGQGLQFLFEYFSETQRNKGNFPGRFSGRQFSNSRSEMNVSTLELGDSALYLCASSLEGQTDEQYFGPGTRLTVT.